The 21 T cell receptor beta chains below were found in one sample sequenced in a study of shared clonotypes between healthy human individuals. The method was immunoSEQ multiplex PCR; TCRdb's version includes in-frame clones alone and lacks a portion of them. The sample shows 1 million to 1.3 million clones, around 82% of them seen only once. The source material was memory CD4+ T cells from PBMCs. As to subset: CD45RA-negative fraction. The origin of the receptors is a young man in good health. Some clones in this sample may be carry-over from other donors' samples.

Points on this clone: A far bigger clonotype differs at one base, so this is likely a read error. The chain couples TRBV5-5 to TRBJ2-7; D might be TRBD1 (5 bases). Looked up from germline, CDR1 is SGHKS and CDR2 is YYEKEE (reference sequence). V lost 4 bases, J lost 0 bases, and 8 bases lay in between. The CDR3 runs 13 residues. The CDR3 sequence: CASSPTVSYEQYF. CDR3 bases: TGTGCCAGCAGCCCGACAGTCTCCTACGAGCAGTACTTC.

About this clone: The same CDR3 can be traced to other DNA sequences in this sample. This sequence joins TRBV9 and TRBJ2-7; 9 bases are a match to TRBD1. Germline V gene sequence: CDR1 SGDLS, CDR2 YYNGEE. The length of the CDR3 is 14 residues. Trimming at V came to 3 bases and at J to 3 bases, leaving 4 bases not matched to a gene. The DNA of the CDR3 is TGTGCCAGCAGCGCGGGACAGGGTAACTACGAGCAGTACTTC. Protein product: CASSAGQGNYEQYF.

J is TRBJ2-1 and V is TRBV5-1; 7 nucleotides agree with TRBD2. The germline V gene has CDR1 SGHRS and CDR2 YFSETQ. V gave up 0 bases and J gave up 4 bases; unmatched junction bases: 10. The CDR3 loop spans 17 amino acids. The CDR3 protein is CASSLDPGREYYNEQFF. The CDR3 region has the DNA TGCGCCAGCAGCTTGGATCCAGGGCGGGAGTATTACAATGAGCAGTTCTTC.

This rearrangement joins TRBV28 to TRBJ2-6; D is unresolved. CDR1 and CDR2 from the germline V gene are MDHEN and SYDVKM. V was cut by 6 bases and J by 15 bases, with 9 bases left in between. This CDR3 is 10 amino acids long. CDR3 DNA sequence: TGTGCCAGCAGGGCCATAGACCTGACTTTC. Translation gives CASRAIDLTF. The full variable domain, rest sourced from reference TRBV28 and TRBJ2-6, is DVKVTQSSRYLVKRTGEKVFLECVQDMDHENMFWYRQDPGLGLRLIYFSYDVKMKEKGDIPEGYSVSREKKERFSLILESASTNQTSMYLCASRAIDLTFGAGSRLTVL.

This clone was seen more than once but under ten times. CDR3 sequence reads: CASSLSAPTNEKLFF. In DNA, the CDR3 is TGTGCCAGCAGTTTATCGGCCCCTACTAATGAAAAACTGTTTTTT. The chain combines TRBV28 with TRBJ1-4; D unclear. Germline-derived CDR1 and CDR2 are MDHEN and SYDVKM. The CDR3 has 15 residues. The germline V and J ends were trimmed by 1 base and 2 bases, with 8 bases remaining between them.

The chain combines TRBV25-1 with TRBJ2-2; perhaps TRBD2 as D (6 bases). Germline CDR1 MGHDK, CDR2 SYGVNS. The CDR3 length is 14 residues. Trimming stripped 8 bases from V and 7 bases from J, with 17 bases between. The CDR3 region has the DNA TGTGCCAGCCAAACCCCACGGGAGCTCGGGGAGCTGTTTTTT. Encoded protein: CASQTPRELGELFF.

The V and J genes are TRBV7-9 and TRBJ2-2; D is possibly TRBD1 (5 bases). The germline V gene has CDR1 SEHNR and CDR2 FQNEAQ (reference sequence). CDR3 length: 16 amino acids. The V gene lost 5 bases and the J gene lost 1 base, with 14 bases spanning the gap. CDR3 sequence: CASSALGGQNTGELFF. The CDR3, as DNA: TGTGCCAGCAGCGCGCTGGGCGGACAGAACACCGGGGAGCTGTTTTTT.

This chain uses TRBV10-3 with TRBJ1-5; D is undetermined. This CDR3 is 13 amino acids long. From germline, CDR1 is ENHRY and CDR2 SYGVKD. Trimming removed 2 bases from V and 3 bases from J, with 5 bases in between. DNA for the CDR3: TGTGCCATCAGTGAGCGGGACAATCAGCCCCAGCATTTT. This encodes CAISERDNQPQHF.

V gene TRBV5-1 combines with J gene TRBJ2-5; the D gene is possibly TRBD1 (6 bases). Trimming removed 0 bases at V and 5 bases at J, with 20 bases between. CDR3 size: 17 residues. In germline, CDR1 is SGHRS, CDR2 YFSETQ. The CDR3: CASSLGRNTGSRETQYF. CDR3 bases: TGCGCCAGCAGCTTGGGCCGCAACACAGGGTCCAGGGAGACCCAGTACTTC.

The rearrangement joins TRBV28 to TRBJ1-4; 7 bases line up with TRBD1. The J segment lost 7 bases and the V segment lost 6 bases, leaving 8 bases of the junction unmatched. Germline CDR1 reads MDHEN; CDR2 reads SYDVKM. CDR3 length: 14 amino acids. The CDR3 coding sequence is TGTGCCAGCAGCATCCTGACAGGGAGTGAAAAACTGTTTTTT. It translates to CASSILTGSEKLFF.

This sequence joins TRBV6-1 and TRBJ1-5; D uncertain. V dropped 2 bases and J dropped 6 bases, with 20 bases sitting between them. The CDR3 spans 17 residues. CDR1 MNHNS and CDR2 SASEGT come from the germline V gene. The CDR3 is CASSESWSLEYGQPQHF. CDR3 nucleotides: TGTGCCAGCAGTGAATCTTGGTCCCTGGAGTACGGTCAGCCCCAGCATTTT.

The chain employs TRBV4-2 and TRBJ2-3; D remains ambiguous. Germline-derived CDR1 and CDR2 are LGHNA and YNFKEQ. V was shortened by 0 bases and J by 0 bases, with 7 bases between the two germline ends. This CDR3 comprises 15 residues. CDR3: CASSQEESSTDTQYF. The DNA of the CDR3 is TGTGCCAGCAGCCAAGAGGAGTCTAGCACAGATACGCAGTATTTT.

The table lists this clone with a few counts. V usage is TRBV18 and J usage is TRBJ1-4; D call uncertain. Looked up from germline, CDR1 is KGHSH and CDR2 is LQKENI. This CDR3 is built from 14 residues. Trimming cost V 3 bases and J 4 bases, with 9 bases left between them. CDR3 protein: CASSPIGDNEKLFF. As DNA, the CDR3 is TGTGCCAGCTCACCTATCGGGGATAATGAAAAACTGTTTTTT.

This clone was detected once. The V and J genes are TRBV5-4 and TRBJ2-3; TRBD2 might be the D (6 bases). The germline V and J ends were trimmed by 5 bases and 1 base, with 11 bases remaining between them. The CDR3 runs 14 residues. Germline CDR1 reads SGHNT; CDR2 reads YYREEE (reference sequence). CDR3 nucleotide sequence: TGTGCCAGCAGGCTGACGGGGGGCACAGATACGCAGTATTTT. Its translation: CASRLTGGTDTQYF. The full variable domain, its missing parts supplied by reference TRBV5-4 and TRBJ2-3, is ETGVTQSPTHLIKTRGQQVTLRCSSQSGHNTVSWYQQALGQGPQFIFQYYREEENGRGNFPPRFSGLQFPNYSSELNVNALELDDSALYLCASRLTGGTDTQYFGPGTRLTVL.

The chain recombines TRBV6-1 with TRBJ2-7, with TRBD2 matching 10 bases. Per the germline V gene, CDR1 is MNHNS and CDR2 is SASEGT. This CDR3 has 16 residues. The ends lost 4 bases at V and 0 bases at J; junction bases unmatched: 6. CDR3 bases: TGTGCCAGCAGTGGACTAGCGGGTCGGAGCTCCTACGAGCAGTACTTC. Its protein product is CASSGLAGRSSYEQYF.

This rearrangement joins TRBV6-1 to TRBJ2-6; D gene unclear. Germline lookup yields CDR1 MNHNS and CDR2 SASEGT. There are 13 residues in the CDR3. V lost 6 bases and J 4 bases, leaving 7 bases between the germline ends. CDR3 residues: CASRKWGANVLTF. The CDR3 coding sequence is TGTGCCAGCAGAAAATGGGGGGCCAACGTCCTGACTTTC.

The genes are TRBV6-6 and TRBJ2-2; D call uncertain. V lost 0 bases and J 7 bases, leaving 3 bases between the germline ends. The CDR3 extends over 12 amino acids. Germline assignment: CDR1 MNHNY and CDR2 SVGAGI (reference sequence). The DNA for the CDR3 is TGTGCCAGCAGTTACTCCGACGGGGAGCTGTTTTTT. Translation: CASSYSDGELFF.

The chain carries TRBV4-3 and TRBJ2-7; the D gene is possibly TRBD1 (6 bases). In germline, CDR1 is LGHNA, CDR2 YSLEER. This CDR3 is 14 amino acids long. Trimming stripped 3 bases from V and 2 bases from J, with 11 bases between. The CDR3 region has the DNA TGCGCCAGCAGCCAGTACAGGGAGACCTACGAGCAGTACTTC. It codes for CASSQYRETYEQYF.

This clone has only a few counts. The chain joins TRBV6-1 to TRBJ2-7; 7 positions agree with TRBD2. The ends lost 6 bases at V and 2 bases at J; junction bases unmatched: 7. Germline V gene sequence: CDR1 MNHNS, CDR2 SASEGT. This CDR3 has 14 residues. The CDR3 loop is CASSPLAETYEQYF. The CDR3 DNA reads as TGTGCCAGCAGCCCGCTAGCGGAGACCTACGAGCAGTACTTC.

V gene TRBV19 combines with J gene TRBJ2-3; the D is unclear. CDR1 and CDR2 from the germline V gene are LNHDA and SQIVND (reference sequence). The V end was cut by 4 bases, the J end by 5 bases, with 10 bases between. The CDR3 has 13 amino acids. The chain's CDR3 is CASSNSRGDTQYF. CDR3 coding DNA: TGTGCCAGTAGTAATTCTCGAGGAGATACGCAGTATTTT.

The genes are TRBV28 and TRBJ1-1, with D unclear. V was trimmed by 4 bases and J by 4 bases, leaving 16 bases between them. The CDR3 has 15 residues. Looked up from germline, CDR1 is MDHEN and CDR2 is SYDVKM. In DNA, the CDR3 is TGTGCCAGCAGTTCACGTTATGGGTCCAGCACTGAAGCTTTCTTT. This encodes CASSSRYGSSTEAFF.